Listed below are T cell receptor beta chains from one sample, sequenced in a study of vaccination and CD4 T cells after COVID-19. These receptors have no identified antigens. TCRdb ran MiXCR on the PCR reads and lists one entry per CDR3 protein. This table has around 7,700 distinct CDR3 sequences, 55% to 75% appearing once. Source material: CD4+ T cells from blood, cultured in vitro. The receptors originated from a human donor who had recovered from COVID-19. Each CDR3 is given with its conserved first and last residue. The D gene is left open where the match is weak. Not every row has a clone size; where given, it reads once, few, many or a size class.

CDR3nt: TGTGCCAGCAGCTTAAGTTCTGGGGTCTACGAGCAGTACTTC
CDR3aa: CASSLSSGVYEQYF
v_gene: TRBV7-9
j_gene: TRBJ2-7
d_gene: .
abundance: few

CDR3nt: TGTGCCACCAGTGACCGCAACAGGGGCTATGGCTACACCTTC
CDR3aa: CATSDRNRGYGYTF
v_gene: TRBV24-1
j_gene: TRBJ1-2
d_gene: TRBD1
abundance: .

CDR3nt: TGTGCCAGCAGCTTGGGTGGACAGGGAAACACCATATATTTT
CDR3aa: CASSLGGQGNTIYF
v_gene: TRBV5-4
j_gene: TRBJ1-3
d_gene: .
abundance: few

CDR3nt: TGTGCCAGCAGCCGTGCGAGCTCTGGAAACACCATATATTTT
CDR3aa: CASSRASSGNTIYF
v_gene: TRBV12-3/TRBV12-4
j_gene: TRBJ1-3
d_gene: .
abundance: .

CDR3nt: TGTGCCAGCAGTGAACAAAGCAATCAGCCCCAGCATTTT
CDR3aa: CASSEQSNQPQHF
v_gene: TRBV6-1
j_gene: TRBJ1-5
d_gene: .
abundance: once

CDR3nt: TGTGCCACCAGCCAGTTTGGTGGACAGGGCTCCTACAATGAGCAGTTCTTC
CDR3aa: CATSQFGGQGSYNEQFF
v_gene: TRBV24-1
j_gene: TRBJ2-1
d_gene: TRBD1
abundance: .

CDR3nt: TGTGCCAGCTCATCGACAGGGGGCTATGGCTACACCTTC
CDR3aa: CASSSTGGYGYTF
v_gene: TRBV18
j_gene: TRBJ1-2
d_gene: TRBD1
abundance: once

CDR3nt: TGTGCCAGCAGCCAAGGACATTTCAACACTGAAGCTTTCTTT
CDR3aa: CASSQGHFNTEAFF
v_gene: TRBV27
j_gene: TRBJ1-1
d_gene: .
abundance: .

CDR3nt: TGTGCCAGCTCACCAGTGCGGGGGAACACTGAAGCTTTCTTT
CDR3aa: CASSPVRGNTEAFF
v_gene: TRBV18
j_gene: TRBJ1-1
d_gene: .
abundance: .

CDR3nt: TGTGCCAGCAGCATGGGGGTGGGGGTAAATTCACCCCTCCACTTT
CDR3aa: CASSMGVGVNSPLHF
v_gene: TRBV11-1
j_gene: TRBJ1-6
d_gene: .
abundance: .

CDR3nt: TGTGCCATCAGTGTTTCTCAGACCCAGTACTTC
CDR3aa: CAISVSQTQYF
v_gene: TRBV10-3
j_gene: TRBJ2-5
d_gene: .
abundance: .

CDR3nt: TGTGCCAGTAGTATAGTCGAGGTAGATAGCAATCAGCCCCAGCATTTT
CDR3aa: CASSIVEVDSNQPQHF
v_gene: TRBV19
j_gene: TRBJ1-5
d_gene: .
abundance: .

CDR3nt: TGTGCCAGCTCACCATGGGCACTAGACAATGAGCAGTTCTTC
CDR3aa: CASSPWALDNEQFF
v_gene: TRBV18
j_gene: TRBJ2-1
d_gene: .
abundance: .

CDR3nt: TGTGCCAGCAGTGAATCGGGACAGGGGATGGACATTCAGTACTTC
CDR3aa: CASSESGQGMDIQYF
v_gene: TRBV6-1
j_gene: TRBJ2-4
d_gene: TRBD1
abundance: .

CDR3nt: TGTGCCACCAGTGATCCCAGCCAGGGGTCCGAGCAGTACTTC
CDR3aa: CATSDPSQGSEQYF
v_gene: TRBV24-1
j_gene: TRBJ2-7
d_gene: .
abundance: .

CDR3nt: TGTGCCATCAGGGCGTATTCCTACGAGCAGTACTTC
CDR3aa: CAIRAYSYEQYF
v_gene: TRBV10-3
j_gene: TRBJ2-7
d_gene: .
abundance: .

CDR3nt: TGTGCCAGCAGTGATACTTCCAGGTCCCACTATGGCTACACCTTC
CDR3aa: CASSDTSRSHYGYTF
v_gene: TRBV6-1
j_gene: TRBJ1-2
d_gene: .
abundance: .

CDR3nt: TGTGCCAGTAGTGAAGTCCCTGCGGGACAGGGGTCCTACGAGCAGTACTTC
CDR3aa: CASSEVPAGQGSYEQYF
v_gene: TRBV2
j_gene: TRBJ2-7
d_gene: TRBD1
abundance: .

CDR3nt: TGTGCCAGCAGAACGACTAGCGGGGGAACCTACAATGAGCAGTTCTTC
CDR3aa: CASRTTSGGTYNEQFF
v_gene: TRBV12-3/TRBV12-4
j_gene: TRBJ2-1
d_gene: TRBD2
abundance: .

CDR3nt: TGTGCCAGCAGTCCGCCAGGGTCTCGCTCCTACGAGCAGTACTTC
CDR3aa: CASSPPGSRSYEQYF
v_gene: TRBV27
j_gene: TRBJ2-7
d_gene: .
abundance: few

CDR3nt: TGTGCCAGCAGCTTGGGTGAATTCAACTTCTACGAGCAGTACTTC
CDR3aa: CASSLGEFNFYEQYF
v_gene: TRBV7-9
j_gene: TRBJ2-7
d_gene: .
abundance: .

CDR3nt: TGCAGTGCTCCACCGGGACAGACCTACGAGCAGTACTTC
CDR3aa: CSAPPGQTYEQYF
v_gene: TRBV20-1
j_gene: TRBJ2-7
d_gene: TRBD1
abundance: .

CDR3nt: TGTGCCAGCAGTCATAATAGCGGGAGGGCCTGGCAGTTCTTC
CDR3aa: CASSHNSGRAWQFF
v_gene: TRBV6-1
j_gene: TRBJ2-1
d_gene: TRBD2
abundance: medium-sized

CDR3nt: TGTGCCAGCAGCCATGAGGCCCCGGGGGGGCACAACACTGAAGCTTTCTTT
CDR3aa: CASSHEAPGGHNTEAFF
v_gene: TRBV11-2
j_gene: TRBJ1-1
d_gene: .
abundance: .

CDR3nt: TGTGCCAGCAGCTCTGGGACAGGGGGTAACAATCAGCCCCAGCATTTT
CDR3aa: CASSSGTGGNNQPQHF
v_gene: TRBV7-2
j_gene: TRBJ1-5
d_gene: TRBD1
abundance: .

CDR3nt: TGTGCCAGAAGCTTACAGGTGCTCCGGTTGGGCTACACCTTC
CDR3aa: CARSLQVLRLGYTF
v_gene: TRBV5-3
j_gene: TRBJ1-2
d_gene: .
abundance: once

CDR3nt: TGTGCTAGCAGCTTAACTAGCGGGATTCCCGTAGCCGAGACCCAGTACTTC
CDR3aa: CASSLTSGIPVAETQYF
v_gene: TRBV7-6
j_gene: TRBJ2-5
d_gene: TRBD2
abundance: .

CDR3nt: TGCAGTGCTAGAGATCTATCGGGCGGAACTAACTATGGCTACACCTTC
CDR3aa: CSARDLSGGTNYGYTF
v_gene: TRBV20-1
j_gene: TRBJ1-2
d_gene: .
abundance: .

CDR3nt: TGTGCCAGCAGTGAAAGGGGGAAGGGCTACACCTTC
CDR3aa: CASSERGKGYTF
v_gene: TRBV27
j_gene: TRBJ1-2
d_gene: .
abundance: .

CDR3nt: TGTGCCACCAGCAGAGACAGACTAGCTTTTAGGCAGTTCTTC
CDR3aa: CATSRDRLAFRQFF
v_gene: TRBV10-3
j_gene: TRBJ2-1
d_gene: TRBD2
abundance: few

CDR3nt: TGTGCCAGCAGTGACACCCTAGCGGGGGAGACCCAGTACTTC
CDR3aa: CASSDTLAGETQYF
v_gene: TRBV25-1
j_gene: TRBJ2-5
d_gene: TRBD2
abundance: .

CDR3nt: TGTGCCAGCAGCGTAGGGGGACTAGCGGGGGTCAATGAGCAGTTCTTC
CDR3aa: CASSVGGLAGVNEQFF
v_gene: TRBV9
j_gene: TRBJ2-1
d_gene: TRBD2
abundance: .

CDR3nt: TGTGCCAGCCTTAACAGCGGGACAGATTACAATGAGCAGTTCTTC
CDR3aa: CASLNSGTDYNEQFF
v_gene: TRBV21-1
j_gene: TRBJ2-1
d_gene: .
abundance: .

CDR3nt: TGTGCCAGCAGTGCCCCAGGGGGCGGGGGTCAGCCCCAGCATTTT
CDR3aa: CASSAPGGGGQPQHF
v_gene: TRBV6-1
j_gene: TRBJ1-5
d_gene: TRBD1
abundance: few